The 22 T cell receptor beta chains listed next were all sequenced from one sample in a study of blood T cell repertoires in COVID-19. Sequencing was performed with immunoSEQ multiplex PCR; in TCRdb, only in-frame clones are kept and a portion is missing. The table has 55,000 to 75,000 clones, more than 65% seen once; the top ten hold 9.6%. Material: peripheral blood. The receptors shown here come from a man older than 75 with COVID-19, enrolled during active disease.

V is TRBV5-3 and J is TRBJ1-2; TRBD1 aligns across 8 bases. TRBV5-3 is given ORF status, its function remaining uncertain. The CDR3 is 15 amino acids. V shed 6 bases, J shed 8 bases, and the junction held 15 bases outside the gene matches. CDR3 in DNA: TGTGCCAGAACACCTCCCGACGACAGGGGAGGCGGCTACACCTTC. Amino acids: CARTPPDDRGGGYTF.

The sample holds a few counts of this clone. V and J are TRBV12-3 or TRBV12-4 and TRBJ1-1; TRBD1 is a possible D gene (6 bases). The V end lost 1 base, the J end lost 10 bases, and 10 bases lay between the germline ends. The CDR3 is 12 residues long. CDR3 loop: CASSLEGGRAFF. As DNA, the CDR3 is TGTGCCAGCAGTTTAGAGGGGGGGCGAGCTTTCTTT.

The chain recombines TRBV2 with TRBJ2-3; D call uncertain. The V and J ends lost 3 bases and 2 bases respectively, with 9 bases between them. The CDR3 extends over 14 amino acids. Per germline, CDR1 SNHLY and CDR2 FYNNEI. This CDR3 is CASSEGLSTDTQYF. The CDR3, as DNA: TGTGCCAGCAGTGAGGGCCTCTCCACAGATACGCAGTATTTT.

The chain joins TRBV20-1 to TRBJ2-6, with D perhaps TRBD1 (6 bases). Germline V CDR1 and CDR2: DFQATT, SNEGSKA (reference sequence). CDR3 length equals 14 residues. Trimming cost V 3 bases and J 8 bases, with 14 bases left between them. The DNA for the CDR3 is TGCAGTGCTAGTACAGGGCAAGGAACCAACGTCCTGACTTTC. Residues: CSASTGQGTNVLTF.

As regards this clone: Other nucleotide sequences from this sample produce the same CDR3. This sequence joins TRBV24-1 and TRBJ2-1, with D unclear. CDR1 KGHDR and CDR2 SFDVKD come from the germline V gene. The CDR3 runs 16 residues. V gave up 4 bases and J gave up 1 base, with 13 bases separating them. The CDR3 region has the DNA TGTGCCACCAGTGACCAGGTTTTGAGTTCCTACAATGAGCAGTTCTTC. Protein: CATSDQVLSSYNEQFF.

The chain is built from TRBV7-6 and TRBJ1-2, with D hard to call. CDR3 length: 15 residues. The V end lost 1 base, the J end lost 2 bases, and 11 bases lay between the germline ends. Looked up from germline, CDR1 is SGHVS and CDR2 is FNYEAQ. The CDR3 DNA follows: TGTGCCAGCAGCTTAGGCCGTAGTTCGAACTATGGCTACACCTTC. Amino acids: CASSLGRSSNYGYTF.

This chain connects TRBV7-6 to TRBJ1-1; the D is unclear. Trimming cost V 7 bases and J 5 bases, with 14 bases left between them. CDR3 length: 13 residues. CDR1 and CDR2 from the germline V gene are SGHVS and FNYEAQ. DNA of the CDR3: TGTGCCAGCAACCCCGAATGGAGTACTGAAGCTTTCTTT. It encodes CASNPEWSTEAFF. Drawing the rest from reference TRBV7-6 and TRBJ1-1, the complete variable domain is GAGVSQSPRYKVTKRGQDVALRCDPISGHVSLYWYRQALGQGPEFLTYFNYEAQQDKSGLPNDRFSAERPEGSISTLTIQRTEQRDSAMYRCASNPEWSTEAFFGQGTRLTVV.

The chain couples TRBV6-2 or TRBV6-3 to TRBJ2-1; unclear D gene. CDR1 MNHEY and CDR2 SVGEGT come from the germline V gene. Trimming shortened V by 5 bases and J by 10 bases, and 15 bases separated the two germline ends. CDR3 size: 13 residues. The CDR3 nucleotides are TGTGCCAGCAGTCCCCCGCAGCCCAGGGAGCAGTTCTTC. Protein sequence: CASSPPQPREQFF.

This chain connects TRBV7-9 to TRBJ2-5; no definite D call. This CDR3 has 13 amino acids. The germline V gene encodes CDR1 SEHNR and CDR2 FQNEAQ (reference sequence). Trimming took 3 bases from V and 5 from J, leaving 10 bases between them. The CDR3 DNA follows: TGTGCCAGCAGCTTTTCTCGGTCGGAGACCCAGTACTTC. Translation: CASSFSRSETQYF. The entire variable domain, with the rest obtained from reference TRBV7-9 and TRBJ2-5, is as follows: DTGVSQNPRHKITKRGQNVTFRCDPISEHNRLYWYRQTLGQGPEFLTYFQNEAQLEKSRLLSDRFSAERPKGSFSTLEIQRTEQGDSAMYLCASSFSRSETQYFGPGTRLLVL.

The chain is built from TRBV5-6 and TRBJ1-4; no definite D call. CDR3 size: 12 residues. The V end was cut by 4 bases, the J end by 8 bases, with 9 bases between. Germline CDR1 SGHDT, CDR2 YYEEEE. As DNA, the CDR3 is TGTGCCAGCAGCCTCGAGGAGGAAAAACTGTTTTTT. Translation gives CASSLEEEKLFF.

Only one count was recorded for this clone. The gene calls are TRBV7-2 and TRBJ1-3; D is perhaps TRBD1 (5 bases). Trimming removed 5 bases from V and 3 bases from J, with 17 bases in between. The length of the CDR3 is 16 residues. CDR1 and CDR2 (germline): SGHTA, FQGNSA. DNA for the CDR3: TGTGCCAGCAGCACTAAGCGGGACGGGATTGGAAACACCATATATTTT. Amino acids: CASSTKRDGIGNTIYF. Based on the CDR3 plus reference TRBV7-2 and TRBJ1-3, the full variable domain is GAGVSQSPSNKVTEKGKDVELRCDPISGHTALYWYRQSLGQGLEFLIYFQGNSAPDKSGLPSDRFSAERTGGSVSTLTIQRTQQEDSAVYLCASSTKRDGIGNTIYFGEGSWLTVV.

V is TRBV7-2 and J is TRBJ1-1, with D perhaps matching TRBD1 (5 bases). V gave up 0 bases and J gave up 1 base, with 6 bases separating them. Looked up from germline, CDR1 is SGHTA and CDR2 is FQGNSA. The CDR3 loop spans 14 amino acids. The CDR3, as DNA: TGTGCCAGCAGCTTAGCAGGGGCGAACACTGAAGCTTTCTTT. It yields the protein CASSLAGANTEAFF.

The CDR3 DNA reads as TGTGCCAGCAGCCCAGACCTCATCGGGACTAGCGGGTACAATGAGCAGTTCTTC. Amino acids: CASSPDLIGTSGYNEQFF. The V call is TRBV5-8, the J call TRBJ2-1; 12 positions match TRBD2. CDR3 length equals 18 residues. Germline CDR1 is SGHTS and CDR2 is YDEGEE. With 4 bases clipped from V and 4 bases from J, the junction kept 12 bases outside the gene matches.

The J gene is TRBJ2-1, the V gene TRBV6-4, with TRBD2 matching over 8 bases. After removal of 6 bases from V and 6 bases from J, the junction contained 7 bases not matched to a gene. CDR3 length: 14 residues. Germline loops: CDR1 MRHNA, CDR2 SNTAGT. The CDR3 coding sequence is TGTGCCAGCAGCGCAGCGGGAGATGCCAATGAGCAGTTCTTC. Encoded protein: CASSAAGDANEQFF.

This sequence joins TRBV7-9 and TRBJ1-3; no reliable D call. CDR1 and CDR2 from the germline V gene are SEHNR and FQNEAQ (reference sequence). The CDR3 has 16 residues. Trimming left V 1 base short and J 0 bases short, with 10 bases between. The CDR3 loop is CASSLGREYSGNTIYF. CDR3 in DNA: TGTGCCAGCAGCTTAGGAAGGGAGTACTCTGGAAACACCATATATTTT.

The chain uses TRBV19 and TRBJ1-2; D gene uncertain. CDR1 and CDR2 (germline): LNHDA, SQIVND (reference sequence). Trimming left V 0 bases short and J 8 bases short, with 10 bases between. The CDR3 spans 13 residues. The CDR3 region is CASSIEGQRGYTF. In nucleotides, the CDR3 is TGTGCCAGTAGTATAGAGGGCCAGAGAGGCTACACCTTC.

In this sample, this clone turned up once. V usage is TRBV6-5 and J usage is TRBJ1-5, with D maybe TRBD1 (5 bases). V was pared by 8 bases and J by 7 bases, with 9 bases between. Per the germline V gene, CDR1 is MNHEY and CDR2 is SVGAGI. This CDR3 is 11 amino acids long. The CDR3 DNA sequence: TGTGCCAGCGGGGGGGGACAGCCCCAGCATTTT. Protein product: CASGGGQPQHF.

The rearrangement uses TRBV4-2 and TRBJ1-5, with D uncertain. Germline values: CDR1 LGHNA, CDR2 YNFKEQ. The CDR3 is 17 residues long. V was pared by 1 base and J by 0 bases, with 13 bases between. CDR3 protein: CASSQGIENYSNQPQHF. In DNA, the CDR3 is TGTGCCAGCAGCCAAGGCATTGAGAATTATAGCAATCAGCCCCAGCATTTT.

The CDR3 protein is CASSPEGQGYQRAKNIQYF. The CDR3 bases are TGCGCCAGCAGCCCCGAGGGACAGGGTTACCAGAGGGCCAAAAACATTCAGTACTTC. The chain employs TRBV4-3 and TRBJ2-4; 9 bases align to TRBD1. In germline, CDR1 is LGHNA, CDR2 YSLEER. The CDR3 totals 19 residues. V lost 4 bases, J lost 1 base, and 14 bases stayed unmatched.

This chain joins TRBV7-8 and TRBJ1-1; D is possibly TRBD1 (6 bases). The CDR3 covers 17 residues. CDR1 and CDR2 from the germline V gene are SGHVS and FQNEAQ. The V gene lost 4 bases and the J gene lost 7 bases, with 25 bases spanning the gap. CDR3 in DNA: TGTGCCAGCAGCTCCCCCCAAAGGGCGGGGGCGCTTATTGAAGCTTTCTTT. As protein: CASSSPQRAGALIEAFF.

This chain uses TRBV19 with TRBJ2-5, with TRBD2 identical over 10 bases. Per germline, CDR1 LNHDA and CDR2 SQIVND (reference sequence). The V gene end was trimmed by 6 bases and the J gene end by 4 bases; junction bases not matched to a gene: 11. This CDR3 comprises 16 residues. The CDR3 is CASRGSGGTRSETQYF. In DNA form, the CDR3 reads TGTGCCAGTAGGGGTAGCGGGGGGACCCGCTCAGAGACCCAGTACTTC. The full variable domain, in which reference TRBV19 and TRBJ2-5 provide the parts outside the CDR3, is DGGITQSPKYLFRKEGQNVTLSCEQNLNHDAMYWYRQDPGQGLRLIYYSQIVNDFQKGDIAEGYSVSREKKESFPLTVTSAQKNPTAFYLCASRGSGGTRSETQYFGPGTRLLVL.

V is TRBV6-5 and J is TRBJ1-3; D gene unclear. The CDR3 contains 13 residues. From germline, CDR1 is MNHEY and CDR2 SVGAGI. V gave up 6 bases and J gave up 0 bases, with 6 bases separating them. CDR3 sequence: CASRDFSGNTIYF. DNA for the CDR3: TGTGCCAGCAGAGACTTCTCTGGAAACACCATATATTTT.